What follows are 3 T cell receptor beta chains derived from one specimen sequenced in a study of beta chain features in type 1 diabetes. Every isolated RNA sample was fully reverse transcribed, so sequencing captured expressed TCRB transcripts. The method was immunoSEQ multiplex PCR; TCRdb's version includes in-frame clones alone and lacks a portion of them. The sample yields 150,000 to 200,000 clones, about 13% seen once. Sequenced: central memory CD4+ T cells from blood. Source of these receptors: a woman aged 18-35 years in good health.

V usage is TRBV6-1 and J usage is TRBJ1-5; TRBD1 agrees at 7 bases. Germline V gene lookup returns CDR1 MNHNS and CDR2 SASEGT. The CDR3 has 15 residues. V lost 7 bases to trimming and J lost 1 base; unmatched junction nucleotides: 7. CDR3 residues: CASTGTEGSNQPQHF. DNA for the CDR3: TGTGCCAGCACCGGGACAGAGGGGAGCAATCAGCCCCAGCATTTT.

J is TRBJ2-1 and V is TRBV11-2; a possible D gene is TRBD1 (5 bases). The germline CDR1 and CDR2 sequences are SGHAT and FQNNGV. Between the trimmed V and J ends, which lost 4 bases and 9 bases, there was a span of 16 bases. CDR3 length: 14 amino acids. CDR3 in DNA: TGTGCCAGCAGCTACACTCGACAGTTGGGTGAGCAGTTCTTC. Translating gives CASSYTRQLGEQFF.

The rearrangement links TRBV28 to TRBJ1-5; a weak D match, TRBD1 (5 bases). Germline V lookup: CDR1 MDHEN, CDR2 SYDVKM. This CDR3 is built from 16 residues. Trimming removed 6 bases from V and 0 bases from J, with 15 bases in between. CDR3 DNA sequence: TGTGCCAGCAGCTTAAGACGGGGGGATAGCAATCAGCCCCAGCATTTT. Its translation: CASSLRRGDSNQPQHF.